These 26 T cell receptor beta chains were sequenced from one sample in a study of blood T cell repertoires in COVID-19 (dated by TCRdb to about 2020). Receptor amplification or capture employed the immunoSEQ multiplex PCR assay. TCRdb mirrors the immuneACCESS table, restricted to in-frame sequences. Some clones are absent from its copies; in checked studies, under half trace to an unresolved V gene, and the reason for the others is unknown. This sample is represented by about half a million clones; 70% to 90% of them were singletons. The ten largest account for roughly 3.1% of the sample. Material: peripheral blood. These TCRs come from a human donor in a cohort sampled during active COVID-19.

The rearrangement uses TRBV15 and TRBJ2-5; 7 bases match TRBD1. The germline gives CDR1 LNHNV, CDR2 YYDKDF (reference sequence). J gave up 2 bases and V 4 bases, and 7 bases lay outside the gene matches. The CDR3 spans 15 residues. This CDR3 reads CATSTETQGQETQYF. CDR3 DNA: TGTGCCACCAGCACAGAGACACAGGGGCAAGAGACCCAGTACTTC.

This chain uses TRBV19 with TRBJ1-2, with D unresolved. This CDR3 is built from 15 residues. V lost 2 bases and J 4 bases, leaving 14 bases between the germline ends. The germline CDR1 and CDR2 sequences are LNHDA and SQIVND (reference sequence). CDR3 coding DNA: TGTGCCAGTAGTATATCTCTGACGGGAAGCTATGGCTACACCTTC. Amino acid sequence: CASSISLTGSYGYTF.

V gene TRBV7-2 combines with J gene TRBJ1-2; the D gene is possibly TRBD1 (5 bases). Germline lookup yields CDR1 SGHTA and CDR2 FQGNSA. The CDR3 extends over 13 amino acids. V was cut by 1 base and J by 7 bases, with 10 bases left in between. The CDR3 is CASSLEQVAGYTF. In DNA form, the CDR3 reads TGTGCCAGCAGCTTAGAACAGGTCGCTGGCTACACCTTC.

The chain's CDR3 is CASSETRLAGVAEQFF. CDR3 DNA: TGTGCCAGCAGTGAAACTCGCCTAGCGGGAGTGGCTGAGCAGTTCTTC. The genes are TRBV2 and TRBJ2-1; 10 positions match TRBD2. J lost 9 bases, V lost 2 bases, and 10 bases had no gene match. Germline V gene data show CDR1 as SNHLY and CDR2 as FYNNEI. The CDR3 contains 16 residues.

The V call is TRBV19, the J call TRBJ1-4; D gene uncertain. Trimming took off 6 bases at V and 7 bases at J, with 18 bases between the two ends. The length of the CDR3 is 15 residues. The germline gives CDR1 LNHDA, CDR2 SQIVND (reference sequence). The CDR3 is CASRDPGRGSEKLFF. CDR3 DNA sequence: TGTGCCAGTAGGGACCCCGGCCGAGGGAGTGAAAAACTGTTTTTT.

The rearrangement joins TRBV28 to TRBJ1-2; D unclear. The CDR3 has 12 amino acids. V dropped 7 bases and J dropped 7 bases, with 13 bases sitting between them. CDR1 and CDR2 (germline): MDHEN, SYDVKM. In DNA, the CDR3 is TGTGCCAGCACCCCCCCGGGTGGTGGCTACACCTTC. Translating it yields CASTPPGGGYTF.

The chain recombines TRBV6-1 with TRBJ2-4, with 8 positions matching TRBD2. Germline CDR1 MNHNS, CDR2 SASEGT. The trim removed 1 base at V and 0 bases at J, leaving 11 bases unmatched. The CDR3 sequence is 19 residues long. The CDR3 protein is CASSEVLAGTILAKNIQYF. CDR3 nucleotides: TGTGCCAGCAGTGAAGTTTTAGCGGGGACTATCTTAGCCAAAAACATTCAGTACTTC.

J is TRBJ2-5 and V is TRBV7-6, with TRBD2 matching over 7 bases. This CDR3 has 16 amino acids. Germline assignment: CDR1 SGHVS and CDR2 FNYEAQ. V gave up 0 bases and J gave up 3 bases; unmatched junction bases: 7. Here the CDR3 DNA reads TGTGCCAGCAGCTTAGCTCGGTCGGGGGGAGAAGAGACCCAGTACTTC. It yields the protein CASSLARSGGEETQYF.

The chain combines TRBV19 with TRBJ2-3, with D perhaps matching TRBD1 (5 bases). Germline-derived CDR1 and CDR2 are LNHDA and SQIVND (reference sequence). With 1 base removed from V and 3 bases from J, the gap between germline ends came to 20 bases. The CDR3 loop spans 18 amino acids. In nucleotides, the CDR3 is TGTGCCAGTAGTATAGCCAACTCTGGCCAGGGTTGGACAGATACGCAGTATTTT. It specifies CASSIANSGQGWTDTQYF.

V usage is TRBV30 and J usage is TRBJ2-1; 7 bases align to TRBD2. CDR3 length: 17 residues. V lost 4 bases and J lost 8; bases outside the gene matches: 20. The germline V gene has CDR1 GTSNPN and CDR2 SVGIG (reference sequence). The CDR3 DNA follows: TGTGCCTGGACCACTCTCCTGTCGGCGGGAGCTGGCCATGAGCAGTTCTTC. This encodes CAWTTLLSAGAGHEQFF.

The V gene is TRBV5-1, the J gene TRBJ1-1, with TRBD1 matching 7 bases. CDR1 is SGHRS, CDR2 YFSETQ, per germline. The CDR3 extends over 15 amino acids. With V trimmed by 4 bases and J by 0 bases, 6 bases remained unmatched. The CDR3 coding sequence is TGCGCCAGCAGCATGGGGACAGACTTGAACACTGAAGCTTTCTTT. It translates to CASSMGTDLNTEAFF.

Notes on this clone: The same CDR3 is also encoded by other DNA sequences in this sample. This CDR3 is CASSRSSGNTIYF. The CDR3 DNA reads TGTGCCAGCAGCCGTAGCTCTGGAAACACCATATATTTT. The gene calls are TRBV3-1 (or the pseudogene TRBV3-2) and TRBJ1-3, with D unclear. The V gene lost 4 bases and the J gene lost 0 bases, with 4 bases spanning the gap. The CDR3 length is 13 residues. Per the germline V gene, CDR1 is LGHDT and CDR2 is YNNKEL (reference sequence).

The chain combines TRBV14 with TRBJ2-7, with D possibly being TRBD1 (6 bases). Germline V gene data show CDR1 as SGHDN and CDR2 as FVKESK. V was pared by 0 bases and J by 2 bases, with 11 bases between. The CDR3 covers 15 residues. The CDR3 DNA follows: TGTGCCAGCAGCCAAGATAGGTACAGGGCCTACGAGCAGTACTTC. This encodes CASSQDRYRAYEQYF.

In nucleotides, the CDR3 is TGTGCCAGCAGCCAAGGGGCAGGGGCCTATGGCTACACCTTC. Its translation: CASSQGAGAYGYTF. J is TRBJ1-2 and V is TRBV14, with a weak D call TRBD1 (6 bases). The CDR3 covers 14 residues. Trimming shortened V by 1 base and J by 4 bases, and 10 bases separated the two germline ends. Germline V gene lookup returns CDR1 SGHDN and CDR2 FVKESK. The complete variable domain, with remaining parts taken from reference TRBV14 and TRBJ1-2, reads EAGVTQFPSHSVIEKGQTVTLRCDPISGHDNLYWYRRVMGKEIKFLLHFVKESKQDESGMPNNRFLAERTGGTYSTLKVQPAELEDSGVYFCASSQGAGAYGYTFGSGTRLTVV.

The chain couples TRBV19 to TRBJ2-1; 9 positions agree with TRBD1. Germline assignment: CDR1 LNHDA and CDR2 SQIVND (reference sequence). The CDR3 is 14 amino acids. The V segment lost 4 bases and the J segment 12 bases; nucleotides outside the gene matches: 10. The CDR3 sequence: CASSTGTGFGGQFF. The CDR3 DNA is TGTGCCAGTAGTACCGGGACAGGGTTCGGTGGGCAGTTCTTC.

The gene calls are TRBV7-9 and TRBJ2-7; 10 nucleotides match TRBD2. The V gene's germline CDR1 is SEHNR and CDR2 FQNEAQ (reference sequence). Germline trimming cut 3 bases from V and 0 bases from J; bases unmatched to any gene: 5. The CDR3 spans 16 residues. CDR3 nucleotide sequence: TGTGCCAGCAGCTTCTCTGGGACTAGCGCCTCCTACGAGCAGTACTTC. Its translation is CASSFSGTSASYEQYF. The complete variable domain, with remaining parts taken from reference TRBV7-9 and TRBJ2-7, reads DTGVSQNPRHKITKRGQNVTFRCDPISEHNRLYWYRQTLGQGPEFLTYFQNEAQLEKSRLLSDRFSAERPKGSFSTLEIQRTEQGDSAMYLCASSFSGTSASYEQYFGPGTRLTVT.

The chain has TRBV9 and TRBJ2-1; D is undetermined. Deletions cut 4 bases from V and 3 bases from J, with 14 bases between. This CDR3 has 15 residues. Looked up from germline, CDR1 is SGDLS and CDR2 is YYNGEE. The CDR3 region is CASSPRLERYNEQFF. In DNA, the CDR3 is TGTGCCAGCAGCCCCCGTCTAGAACGCTACAATGAGCAGTTCTTC.

V is TRBV6-6 and J is TRBJ1-1, with 11 bases aligning to TRBD1. V shed 2 bases, J shed 6 bases, and the junction held 8 bases outside the gene matches. Per germline, CDR1 MNHNY and CDR2 SVGAGI (reference sequence). CDR3 length: 16 amino acids. Here the CDR3 reads CASSYVPGQGDAEAFF. CDR3 coding DNA: TGTGCCAGCAGTTACGTACCGGGACAGGGGGACGCTGAAGCTTTCTTT.

The V and J genes are TRBV5-1 and TRBJ1-2, with D perhaps TRBD1 (5 bases). The V end was cut by 5 bases, the J end by 3 bases, with 14 bases between. CDR1 is SGHRS and CDR2 is YFSETQ in the germline V gene. The CDR3 is 14 residues long. In nucleotides, the CDR3 is TGCGCCAGCAGGTGGGGGGAGACCGACTATGGCTACACCTTC. This codes for CASRWGETDYGYTF. The variable domain in full, with the rest retrieved from reference TRBV5-1 and TRBJ1-2, is KAGVTQTPRYLIKTRGQQVTLSCSPISGHRSVSWYQQTPGQGLQFLFEYFSETQRNKGNFPGRFSGRQFSNSRSEMNVSTLELGDSALYLCASRWGETDYGYTFGSGTRLTVV.

This chain uses TRBV19 with TRBJ1-2, with 9 bases aligning to TRBD1. Germline CDR1 and CDR2: LNHDA and SQIVND (reference sequence). V dropped 8 bases and J dropped 4; count of bases not matched to a gene: 5. The CDR3 extends over 13 amino acids. CDR3 in DNA: TGTGCCAGTCAGGGGGGACAGGGCTATGGCTACACCTTC. Protein sequence: CASQGGQGYGYTF. Variable domain in full (rest from reference TRBV19 and TRBJ1-2): DGGITQSPKYLFRKEGQNVTLSCEQNLNHDAMYWYRQDPGQGLRLIYYSQIVNDFQKGDIAEGYSVSREKKESFPLTVTSAQKNPTAFYLCASQGGQGYGYTFGSGTRLTVV.

This clone came up once. V usage is TRBV4-3 and J usage is TRBJ1-4, with D maybe TRBD1 (6 bases). CDR3 length: 16 amino acids. The V end lost 0 bases, the J end lost 5 bases, and 13 bases lay between the germline ends. Per germline, CDR1 LGHNA and CDR2 YSLEER. CDR3 in amino acids: CASSQDGTGQNEKLFF. The CDR3 bases are TGCGCCAGCAGCCAAGATGGTACGGGACAAAATGAAAAACTGTTTTTT.

The chain couples TRBV28 to TRBJ2-1; D not resolved. In germline, CDR1 is MDHEN, CDR2 SYDVKM. Trimming took 5 bases from V and 1 from J, leaving 12 bases between them. CDR3 length equals 15 residues. For the CDR3, the DNA is TGTGCCAGCAGTCCCTACCAAGATTCCTACAATGAGCAGTTCTTC. It yields the protein CASSPYQDSYNEQFF.

This clone has more than one count but fewer than ten. The V call is TRBV7-2, the J call TRBJ1-1; D gene uncertain. V lost 5 bases, J lost 1 base, and 8 bases lay in between. Germline V lookup: CDR1 SGHTA, CDR2 FQGNSA. This CDR3 comprises 13 residues. The CDR3 region is CASSPGKNTEAFF. The CDR3 bases are TGTGCCAGCAGCCCCGGTAAGAACACTGAAGCTTTCTTT.

The chain employs TRBV5-4 and TRBJ1-1; D gene ambiguous. Germline V gene lookup returns CDR1 SGHNT and CDR2 YYREEE (reference sequence). Trimming left V 4 bases short and J 2 bases short, with 12 bases between. CDR3 length equals 14 residues. CDR3 loop: CASSLDLTNTEAFF. In DNA, the CDR3 is TGTGCCAGCAGCCTAGACCTAACAAACACTGAAGCTTTCTTT.

The genes are TRBV28 and TRBJ1-2; possibly TRBD1 for D (5 bases). Germline lookup yields CDR1 MDHEN and CDR2 SYDVKM. The CDR3 extends over 14 amino acids. Between the trimmed V and J ends, which lost 4 bases and 3 bases, there was a span of 12 bases. CDR3 sequence reads: CASSSSQGYYGYTF. CDR3 DNA sequence: TGTGCCAGCAGTTCTTCCCAGGGATACTATGGCTACACCTTC.

The chain employs TRBV27 and TRBJ2-5; 11 bases are shared with TRBD1. The CDR3 loop spans 14 amino acids. V gave up 8 bases and J gave up 7 bases; unmatched junction bases: 9. CDR1 and CDR2 from the germline V gene are MNHEY and SMNVEV (reference sequence). The CDR3 region is CASGAGQGAGTQYF. The CDR3, as DNA: TGTGCCAGCGGTGCCGGACAGGGGGCCGGGACCCAGTACTTC.